The 7 T cell receptor beta chains given below trace back to one sample, sequenced in a study of T cell responses to AZD1222 COVID-19 vaccine. The method was immunoSEQ multiplex PCR; TCRdb's version includes in-frame clones alone and lacks a portion of them. The table has about 120,000 clones, 75% to 90% seen once. The starting material was peripheral blood, obtained on day 0 of AZD1222 vaccination. These TCRs come from an adult in good health.

This clone was seen only once. The CDR3 DNA is TGTGCCAGCAGTTATATAGGACAATTAAATCAGCCCCAGCATTTT. As protein: CASSYIGQLNQPQHF. The chain carries TRBV28 and TRBJ1-5, with D possibly TRBD1 on 5 matching bases. The CDR3 runs 15 residues. Germline V gene data show CDR1 as MDHEN and CDR2 as SYDVKM. Trimming cost V 4 bases and J 4 bases, with 14 bases left between them.

V and J are TRBV3-1 (or the pseudogene TRBV3-2) and TRBJ1-2; no definite D call. CDR3 length equals 14 residues. Germline lookup yields CDR1 LGHDT and CDR2 YNNKEL (reference sequence). Trimming left V 1 base short and J 4 bases short, with 10 bases between. CDR3 nucleotides: TGTGCCAGCAGCCAAGCCGGGAGTCCCTATGGCTACACCTTC. Encoded protein: CASSQAGSPYGYTF.

In DNA form, the CDR3 reads TGCGCCAGCAGCCAAGAGACTAGCGGGAGGAAGTACGAGCAGTACTTC. Residues: CASSQETSGRKYEQYF. This chain joins TRBV4-1 and TRBJ2-7, with 13 positions matching TRBD2. CDR1 is MGHRA and CDR2 is YSYEKL in the germline V gene. This CDR3 contains 16 residues. The V gene end was trimmed by 0 bases and the J gene end by 4 bases; junction bases not matched to a gene: 3.

The rearrangement joins TRBV12-3 or TRBV12-4 to TRBJ1-1; D not certain. The V end lost 6 bases, the J end lost 4 bases, and 12 bases lay between the germline ends. CDR3 size: 13 residues. The CDR3, as DNA: TGTGCCAGCAGCTCGGGAAAGAGCACTGAAGCTTTCTTT. Translated: CASSSGKSTEAFF.

The chain joins TRBV5-4 to TRBJ2-2; D ambiguous. The V end lost 7 bases, the J end lost 11 bases, and 18 bases lay between the germline ends. The CDR3 is made up of 13 amino acids. Germline assignment: CDR1 SGHNT and CDR2 YYREEE (reference sequence). The CDR3, as DNA: TGTGCCAGCGCTAAACCAACGAGTCCAGAGCTGTTTTTT. Translation: CASAKPTSPELFF.

V and J are TRBV2 and TRBJ2-2, with 8 bases identical to TRBD1. CDR3 length: 14 amino acids. The ends lost 6 bases at V and 2 bases at J; junction bases unmatched: 2. Germline V lookup: CDR1 SNHLY, CDR2 FYNNEI. CDR3 nucleotide sequence: TGTGCCAGCAGAGACAGGGGTAACACCGGGGAGCTGTTTTTT. Translating gives CASRDRGNTGELFF.

This clone has only a few counts. The chain recombines TRBV12-5 with TRBJ1-1; D gene unclear. The CDR3 is made up of 11 amino acids. Germline V gives CDR1 LGHNT, CDR2 FRNRAP. V shed 6 bases and J shed 3 bases, with 5 bases lying between them. The CDR3 protein is CASGTYTEAFF. The CDR3 DNA is TGTGCTAGTGGCACTTACACTGAAGCTTTCTTT.